The following is a T cell receptor (beta chain) sequence with its context. From germline, CDR1 is MDHEN and CDR2 SYDVKM. The CDR3 loop spans 15 amino acids. V was shortened by 0 bases and J by 5 bases, with 13 bases between the two germline ends. This sample is part of a study of TIL therapy for anti-PD-1-resistant metastatic lung cancer. Time point noted: pre-treatment sample, taken before nivolumab and TIL therapy. This was the immunoSEQ v3 assay. The table came from immunoSEQ multiplex PCR; TCRdb's copy has only in-frame clones and leaves some out. Of just over 20,000 clones listed, 78% are singletons.

This sequence was found in a person between 30 and 80 years old with non-small cell lung cancer. The rearrangement joins TRBV28 to TRBJ1-2, with unresolved D. Material: blood, obtained at baseline. The CDR3 reads CASSLWEGIKYGYTF. In nucleotides, the CDR3 is TGTGCCAGCAGTTTATGGGAGGGAATCAAGTATGGCTACACCTTC.